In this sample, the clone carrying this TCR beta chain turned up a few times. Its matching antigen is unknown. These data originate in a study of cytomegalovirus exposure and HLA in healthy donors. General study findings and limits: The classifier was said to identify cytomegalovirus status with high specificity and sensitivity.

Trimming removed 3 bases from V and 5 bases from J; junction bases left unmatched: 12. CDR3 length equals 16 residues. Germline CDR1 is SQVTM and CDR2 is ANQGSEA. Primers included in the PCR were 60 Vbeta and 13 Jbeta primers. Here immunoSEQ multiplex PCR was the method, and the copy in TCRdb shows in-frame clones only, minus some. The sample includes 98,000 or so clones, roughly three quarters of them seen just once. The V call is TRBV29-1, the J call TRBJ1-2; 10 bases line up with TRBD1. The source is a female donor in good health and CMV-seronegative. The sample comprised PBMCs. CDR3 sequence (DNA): TGCAGCGTTGACGCCGAAGAGATGGGACAGGGGTATGGCTACACCTTC. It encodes CSVDAEEMGQGYGYTF.